The 18 T cell receptor beta chains given below trace back to one sample, sequenced in a study of blood T cells in healthy people across ages. A second roughly 6 to 12 cycle PCR used barcoded and J-beta primers. TCRdb redid the calling of the 5' RACE reads with MiXCR, one entry per CDR3 protein. The sample contains hundreds of thousands of distinct CDR3 sequences, more than 40% of which appear only once. What was sequenced was blood. These receptors were collected from a woman in her sixties in good health.

The gene calls are TRBV20-1 and TRBJ2-1; 7 positions agree with TRBD2. The length of the CDR3 is 15 residues. CDR1 and CDR2 (germline): DFQATT, SNEGSKA (reference sequence). Trimming removed 1 base from V and 2 bases from J; junction bases left unmatched: 5. The CDR3 nucleotides are TGCAGTGCTAGAGTCCCTAGCGGACCCTACAATGAGCAGTTCTTC. It encodes CSARVPSGPYNEQFF.

J is TRBJ2-1 and V is TRBV20-1, with 12 positions matching TRBD2. The CDR3 has 20 residues. J was trimmed by 2 bases and V by 3 bases; bases with no gene match: 17. CDR1 is DFQATT, CDR2 SNEGSKA, per germline (reference sequence). CDR3 sequence reads: CSASPKGASGRVGPYNEQFF. DNA of the CDR3: TGCAGTGCTAGTCCCAAGGGTGCTAGCGGGAGGGTCGGCCCCTACAATGAGCAGTTCTTC.

The genes are TRBV4-3 and TRBJ2-7; 7 nucleotides agree with TRBD1. Per the germline V gene, CDR1 is LGHNA and CDR2 is YSLEER. Trimming at V came to 0 bases and at J to 10 bases, leaving 12 bases not matched to a gene. The CDR3 consists of 15 residues. CDR3 in DNA: TGCGCCAGCAGCCAAGATCGAACAGGGGCCACCCCACAGTACTTC. Its translation is CASSQDRTGATPQYF.

This clonotype was detected only a few times. The CDR3 nucleotides are TGTGCCACCAGTGATTCTAGCGGGAGTTCAAGGGTGAACCAGTACTTC. Its protein is CATSDSSGSSRVNQYF. The chain carries TRBV24-1 and TRBJ2-5; TRBD2 matches at 10 bases. With V trimmed by 2 bases and J by 10 bases, 12 bases remained unmatched. The CDR3 consists of 16 residues. Germline CDR1 and CDR2: KGHDR and SFDVKD.

This clonotype showed up just a few times. J is TRBJ2-2 and V is TRBV7-3; TRBD2 matches 9 bases. The CDR3 extends over 15 amino acids. Germline lookup yields CDR1 SGHTA and CDR2 FQGTGA. With V trimmed by 3 bases and J by 7 bases, 6 bases remained unmatched. The CDR3 is CASSFRGRAIGELFF. The CDR3 region has the DNA TGTGCCAGCAGCTTCCGCGGGAGGGCAATCGGGGAGCTGTTTTTT.

The sample holds many counts of this clonotype. The V call is TRBV20-1, the J call TRBJ1-6; D unresolved. In germline, CDR1 is DFQATT, CDR2 SNEGSKA (reference sequence). There are 18 residues in the CDR3. The ends were cut back, 1 base at V and 0 bases at J, with 16 bases in the middle. The DNA for the CDR3 is TGCAGTGCTAGAGTCGAGGGTCCCTCTTCCTCCTATAATTCACCCCTCCACTTT. Translation gives CSARVEGPSSSYNSPLHF.

V is TRBV5-6 and J is TRBJ1-1, with TRBD1 as a possible D gene (6 bases). With 0 bases removed from V and 1 base from J, the gap between germline ends came to 13 bases. The V gene's germline CDR1 is SGHDT and CDR2 YYEEEE. The CDR3 consists of 16 residues. CDR3: CASSLVVRTANTEAFF. The CDR3 DNA sequence: TGTGCCAGCAGCTTGGTTGTTAGGACAGCGAACACTGAAGCTTTCTTT. The full variable domain, completed using reference TRBV5-6 and TRBJ1-1, is DAGVTQSPTHLIKTRGQQVTLRCSPKSGHDTVSWYQQALGQGPQFIFQYYEEEERQRGNFPDRFSGHQFPNYSSELNVNALLLGDSALYLCASSLVVRTANTEAFFGQGTRLTVV.

Only a few counts were recorded for this clonotype. The chain is built from TRBV9 and TRBJ2-3; 7 bases align to TRBD1. CDR3 length: 13 amino acids. With V trimmed by 2 bases and J by 4 bases, 1 base remained unmatched. Germline V gene data show CDR1 as SGDLS and CDR2 as YYNGEE. The CDR3 nucleotides read TGTGCCAGCAGCGTGGGGACAGCAGATACGCAGTATTTT. Translating gives CASSVGTADTQYF.

The chain uses TRBV6-2 or TRBV6-3 and TRBJ1-2; D is perhaps TRBD1 (5 bases). Trimming removed 6 bases from V and 3 bases from J, with 11 bases in between. CDR3 length: 13 residues. Looked up from germline, CDR1 is MNHEY and CDR2 is SVGEGT. The CDR3: CASSEGTYYGYTF. CDR3 in DNA: TGTGCCAGCAGCGAGGGGACCTACTATGGCTACACCTTC.

CDR3 sequence (DNA): TGCAGCGTTAATTCCAAGGGAACGAACACCGGGGAGCTGTTTTTT. Amino acids: CSVNSKGTNTGELFF. This chain connects TRBV29-1 to TRBJ2-2; D is undetermined. Trimming took off 5 bases at V and 0 bases at J, with 13 bases between the two ends. Looked up from germline, CDR1 is SQVTM and CDR2 is ANQGSEA. This CDR3 comprises 15 residues.

There are a few counts of this clonotype. The chain couples TRBV7-2 to TRBJ2-1; D assignment may be TRBD1 or TRBD2 (5 bases each). Germline CDR1 SGHTA, CDR2 FQGNSA. The V gene lost 6 bases and the J gene lost 3 bases, with 18 bases spanning the gap. CDR3 length equals 16 residues. The DNA of the CDR3 is TGTGCCAGCAGTCAGACCGGGACGGGGAACTACAATGAGCAGTTCTTC. Protein product: CASSQTGTGNYNEQFF.

This clonotype was picked up a small number of times. V and J are TRBV20-1 and TRBJ2-7, with D possibly matching TRBD2 (6 bases). CDR1 and CDR2 from the germline V gene are DFQATT and SNEGSKA (reference sequence). The CDR3 spans 16 residues. V lost 0 bases and J 2 bases, leaving 17 bases between the germline ends. CDR3 bases: TGCAGTGCTAGAGATCCCGCGCTGACTAGTGCCTACGAGCAGTACTTC. It codes for CSARDPALTSAYEQYF.

This clonotype was counted between two and nine times. The rearrangement joins TRBV15 to TRBJ2-5, with 7 bases matching TRBD1. With 4 bases clipped from V and 3 bases from J, the junction kept 5 bases outside the gene matches. This CDR3 spans 14 amino acids. Germline lookup yields CDR1 LNHNV and CDR2 YYDKDF (reference sequence). Written as DNA, the CDR3 is TGTGCCACCAGCAAATCCGGGACAGAAGAGACCCAGTACTTC. Translation gives CATSKSGTEETQYF. The full variable domain, completed using reference TRBV15 and TRBJ2-5, is DAMVIQNPRYQVTQFGKPVTLSCSQTLNHNVMYWYQQKSSQAPKLLFHYYDKDFNNEADTPDNFQSRRPNTSFCFLDIRSPGLGDTAMYLCATSKSGTEETQYFGPGTRLLVL.

The table lists this clonotype with many counts. The chain combines TRBV7-2 with TRBJ2-7, with D hard to call. Germline V gene lookup returns CDR1 SGHTA and CDR2 FQGNSA. The CDR3 length is 13 residues. V was pared by 5 bases and J by 3 bases, with 11 bases between. The CDR3 nucleotides read TGTGCCAGCAGCCGCCTGCCCGGCTACGAGCAGTACTTC. It encodes CASSRLPGYEQYF.

The chain carries TRBV5-1 and TRBJ2-1; no clear D. The length of the CDR3 is 14 residues. The germline CDR1 and CDR2 sequences are SGHRS and YFSETQ. The germline V and J ends were trimmed by 1 base and 7 bases, with 12 bases remaining between them. CDR3 region: CASSLQQYLNEQFF. The CDR3, as DNA: TGCGCCAGCAGCTTGCAACAGTATTTGAATGAGCAGTTCTTC.

This clonotype was observed a few times. The chain employs TRBV7-2 and TRBJ2-7, with TRBD2 as a possible D gene (6 bases). The CDR3 runs to 16 residues. CDR1 and CDR2 from the germline V gene are SGHTA and FQGNSA. V gave up 2 bases and J gave up 5 bases, with 19 bases separating them. The CDR3 nucleotides are TGTGCCAGCAGCTTACGGGCGGGACTGTTAAGAAACGAGCAGTACTTC. Protein product: CASSLRAGLLRNEQYF.

In this sample, this clonotype turned up a few times. The chain uses TRBV2 and TRBJ2-1, with D perhaps TRBD2 (6 bases). The CDR3 length is 14 residues. The V gene's germline CDR1 is SNHLY and CDR2 FYNNEI. Trimming cost V 8 bases and J 4 bases, with 15 bases left between them. As DNA, the CDR3 is TGTGCCAGCGAAGCGAGGGACTTATACAATGAGCAGTTCTTC. Translated, it gives CASEARDLYNEQFF.

The CDR3 region has the DNA TGTGCCAGCAGCTTCTGGGCCCCGATGGAGACCCAGTACTTC. It codes for CASSFWAPMETQYF. The chain joins TRBV7-2 to TRBJ2-5; D is unclear. From germline, CDR1 is SGHTA and CDR2 FQGNSA. The CDR3 totals 14 residues. The V and J ends lost 3 bases and 5 bases respectively, with 13 bases between them.